What follows are 3 T cell receptor beta chains derived from one specimen sequenced in a study of blood T cell repertoires in COVID-19. Data came from immunoSEQ multiplex PCR; TCRdb stores just in-frame clones and leaves some out. The data contain 430,000 or so clones, 70% to 90% of them singletons. Sequences were obtained from PBMCs or T cells enriched from blood (not recorded which). Receptors were obtained from a woman under 30 who had been exposed to COVID-19.

This clone has a single count. The CDR3 is CASSLLGLAGVNTGELFF. CDR3 nucleotide sequence: TGCGCCAGCAGCCTCTTGGGGCTAGCGGGAGTGAACACCGGGGAGCTGTTTTTT. The rearrangement uses TRBV4-1 and TRBJ2-2; TRBD2 aligns across 10 bases. The V and J ends lost 4 bases and 1 base, in that order; junction bases with no gene match: 9. Germline lookup yields CDR1 MGHRA and CDR2 YSYEKL. This CDR3 spans 18 amino acids.

The chain has TRBV6-5 and TRBJ2-5; 10 bases align to TRBD2. The germline V gene has CDR1 MNHEY and CDR2 SVGAGI. This CDR3 contains 15 residues. Trimming cost V 8 bases and J 2 bases; bases outside gene matches: 8. The CDR3 reads CASRTGLARQETQYF. DNA of the CDR3: TGTGCCAGCCGTACGGGACTAGCGAGGCAAGAGACCCAGTACTTC.

The rearrangement links TRBV18 to TRBJ2-3; a weak D match, TRBD2 (6 bases). Trimming took 2 bases from V and 3 from J, leaving 9 bases between them. Per the germline V gene, CDR1 is KGHSH and CDR2 is LQKENI. The CDR3 length is 14 residues. The DNA of the CDR3 is TGTGCCAGCTCACCATCCAGCGGGACAGATACGCAGTATTTT. Translation: CASSPSSGTDTQYF. Full variable domain (remainder filled in from reference TRBV18 and TRBJ2-3): NAGVMQNPRHLVRRRGQEARLRCSPMKGHSHVYWYRQLPEEGLKFMVYLQKENIIDESGMPKERFSAEFPKEGPSILRIQQVVRGDSAAYFCASSPSSGTDTQYFGPGTRLTVL.